This T cell receptor (beta chain) was sequenced during a study of blood T cell dynamics during melanoma immunotherapy. Findings and caveats of the study: Clones driving repertoire changes may be melanoma-specific or general immune activation.

Germline V lookup: CDR1 LGHNT, CDR2 FRNRAP. J gave up 8 bases and V 6 bases, and 3 bases lay outside the gene matches. The CDR3 runs 12 residues. Measured with immunoSEQ multiplex PCR; TCRdb has only the in-frame clones, and not every one. The sample carries around 11,000 clones, approximately 90% recorded once. This clone occurred once. Its antigen is not known. The time point denotes: week 3, after first cycle of checkpoint inhibitor. One draw preceded checkpoint blockade; another followed its first cycle at week 3. V gene TRBV12-5 combines with J gene TRBJ2-1, with 8 nucleotides matching TRBD2. This clonotype was sampled from a human donor with melanoma. The material was blood, obtained from a patient treated with checkpoint blockade. CDR3 protein: CASGPRGDEQFF. As DNA, the CDR3 is TGTGCTAGTGGCCCGCGGGGGGATGAGCAGTTCTTC. The whole variable domain, remainder taken from reference TRBV12-5 and TRBJ2-1, is DARVTQTPRHKVTEMGQEVTMRCQPILGHNTVFWYRQTMMQGLELLAYFRNRAPLDDSGMPKDRFSAEMPDATLATLKIQPSEPRDSAVYFCASGPRGDEQFFGPGTRLTVL.